This T cell receptor beta chain is from a study of blood T cell repertoires in COVID-19. Overall study: Material from acute and convalescent COVID-19 was sourced from the United States, Italy and Spain.

The germline CDR1 and CDR2 sequences are LNHDA and SQIVND (reference sequence). The CDR3 is made up of 11 amino acids. V was shortened by 1 base and J by 10 bases, with 6 bases between the two germline ends. TCRdb's table, derived via immunoSEQ multiplex PCR, lists solely in-frame clones and lacks some. The sample holds 200,000 to 300,000 clones; 80% to 90% are singletons and the top ten take 3.7%. J is TRBJ2-3 and V is TRBV19; TRBD2 might be the D (5 bases). Sequencing was done on a sample of peripheral blood. The TCR originated in a woman aged 35 to 49 with acute or convalescent COVID-19. The CDR3, as DNA: TGTGCCAGTAGTATAGGTAGCGCGCAGTATTTT. It encodes CASSIGSAQYF.